A single sample gave rise to the 17 T cell receptor beta chains below, sequenced in a study of blood T cell repertoires in COVID-19. Libraries were prepared by immunoSEQ multiplex PCR; TCRdb keeps only in-frame clonotypes and omits some of them. The sample includes some 150,000 clones, over 65% seen only once; the top ten take 2.2%. Sequencing used peripheral blood. These receptors originate from a man between 65 and 85 years old with acute or convalescent COVID-19.

The chain is built from TRBV27 and TRBJ2-3, with D possibly matching TRBD1 (5 bases). V was pared by 10 bases and J by 1 base, with 12 bases between. This CDR3 contains 13 residues. Germline lookup yields CDR1 MNHEY and CDR2 SMNVEV (reference sequence). CDR3 sequence: CATIKTGTDTQYF. The CDR3 DNA reads as TGTGCCACCATCAAGACAGGCACAGATACGCAGTATTTT.

This clone was observed once. The chain recombines TRBV29-1 with TRBJ2-7; D perhaps matches TRBD1 (6 bases). The length of the CDR3 is 12 residues. Germline V lookup: CDR1 SQVTM, CDR2 ANQGSEA. The V gene lost 1 base and the J gene lost 3 bases, with 7 bases spanning the gap. The CDR3 here is CSVEVDSYEQYF. In DNA form, the CDR3 reads TGCAGCGTTGAAGTGGACAGCTACGAGCAGTACTTC.

The CDR3: CASSLSLVAPYNEQFF. The CDR3 bases are TGTGCCAGCAGCCTTTCACTAGTTGCGCCCTACAATGAGCAGTTCTTC. This chain joins TRBV7-2 and TRBJ2-1, with a possible D match to TRBD2 (5 bases). The germline V gene encodes CDR1 SGHTA and CDR2 FQGNSA. CDR3 length: 16 residues. Trimming removed 5 bases from V and 2 bases from J, with 16 bases in between.

This chain uses TRBV6-5 with TRBJ2-7, with TRBD2 as a possible D gene (7 bases). V lost 6 bases to trimming and J lost 5 bases, with 17 bases between them. Germline lookup yields CDR1 MNHEY and CDR2 SVGAGI. This CDR3 has 14 residues. CDR3 DNA sequence: TGTGCCAGCAGGGGGGGGGCTGTTTCGAACGAGCAGTACTTC. Amino acid sequence: CASRGGAVSNEQYF.

V usage is TRBV18 and J usage is TRBJ2-7; the match to TRBD1 covers 9 bases. This CDR3 contains 13 residues. CDR1 and CDR2 from the germline V gene are KGHSH and LQKENI. J gave up 5 bases and V 8 bases, and 7 bases lay outside the gene matches. CDR3 DNA: TGTGCCAGCCTGCCGGGACAGGGAAACGAGCAGTACTTC. Encoded protein: CASLPGQGNEQYF.

The chain joins TRBV20-1 to TRBJ2-3, with TRBD1 identical over 7 bases. V was clipped by 3 bases and J by 6 bases; unmatched bases: 0. The CDR3 consists of 11 residues. Germline CDR1 and CDR2: DFQATT and SNEGSKA (reference sequence). CDR3 protein: CSASRGDTQYF. CDR3 coding DNA: TGCAGTGCTAGCAGGGGGGATACGCAGTATTTT.

This clone was counted a few times. CDR3 residues: CATSRDRYGNSPLHF. The CDR3 nucleotides are TGTGCCACCAGCAGAGATCGATACGGTAATTCACCCCTCCACTTT. The chain combines TRBV15 with TRBJ1-6, with no clear D. V was shortened by 0 bases and J by 6 bases, with 9 bases between the two germline ends. The CDR3 extends over 15 amino acids. The germline CDR1 and CDR2 sequences are LNHNV and YYDKDF (reference sequence).

This chain links TRBV5-1 with TRBJ1-4; TRBD1 might be the D (5 bases). The CDR3 has 15 amino acids. The V gene lost 0 bases and the J gene lost 7 bases, with 13 bases spanning the gap. The germline V gene encodes CDR1 SGHRS and CDR2 YFSETQ. The CDR3 DNA sequence: TGCGCCAGCAGCTTGGCGGCAGGGATGGTTGAAAAACTGTTTTTT. It codes for CASSLAAGMVEKLFF.

This clone has just a few counts. The CDR3, as DNA: TGTGCCAGCAGCGCCCGACGACACTCCTACAATGAGCAGTTCTTC. Translating gives CASSARRHSYNEQFF. The V gene is TRBV9, the J gene TRBJ2-1; D uncertain. CDR1 is SGDLS and CDR2 is YYNGEE in the germline V gene. V gave up 3 bases and J gave up 0 bases, with 10 bases separating them. The CDR3 spans 15 residues.

The rearrangement links TRBV6-1 to TRBJ2-2; D ambiguous. Germline values: CDR1 MNHNS, CDR2 SASEGT. The CDR3 totals 14 residues. Trimming shortened V by 3 bases and J by 6 bases, and 11 bases separated the two germline ends. CDR3 sequence: CASSEGFVAGELFF. CDR3 coding DNA: TGTGCCAGCAGTGAGGGCTTCGTGGCCGGGGAGCTGTTTTTT.

The V gene is TRBV7-2, the J gene TRBJ2-1, with 9 bases matching TRBD2. Germline assignment: CDR1 SGHTA and CDR2 FQGNSA. V shed 1 base and J 4 bases; nucleotides not matched to a gene: 5. This CDR3 contains 16 residues. The CDR3 DNA reads TGTGCCAGCAGCTTAGTGGCAGGACTAGCGTACAATGAGCAGTTCTTC. It yields the protein CASSLVAGLAYNEQFF.

CDR3 sequence reads: CASSPRESNTEAFF. In nucleotides, the CDR3 is TGTGCCAGCAGCCCCAGGGAAAGTAACACTGAAGCTTTCTTT. The chain is built from TRBV3-1 (or the pseudogene TRBV3-2) and TRBJ1-1, with D possibly matching TRBD1 (5 bases). This CDR3 has 14 residues. The V gene lost 4 bases and the J gene lost 2 bases, with 11 bases spanning the gap. Germline values: CDR1 LGHDT, CDR2 YNNKEL (reference sequence).

V is TRBV12-5 and J is TRBJ2-3; the D is unclear. The CDR3 is made up of 12 amino acids. V lost 7 bases, J lost 3 bases, and 8 bases lay in between. Germline assignment: CDR1 LGHNT and CDR2 FRNRAP. This CDR3 reads CASVRETDTQYF. In nucleotides, the CDR3 is TGTGCTAGTGTCCGAGAGACAGATACGCAGTATTTT.

J is TRBJ2-2 and V is TRBV3-1 (or the pseudogene TRBV3-2); TRBD2 matches at 7 bases. V was pared by 4 bases and J by 5 bases, with 13 bases of the junction left unmatched. The CDR3 sequence is 17 residues long. CDR1 and CDR2 (germline): LGHDT, YNNKEL (reference sequence). CDR3 region: CASSPPLGGRGTGELFF. In DNA, the CDR3 is TGTGCCAGCAGCCCCCCTCTTGGCGGGAGAGGAACCGGGGAGCTGTTTTTT.

Of note for this clone: Other DNA sequences in the same sample also yield this CDR3. The chain employs TRBV5-1 and TRBJ2-3; D may be TRBD1 (6 bases). V was shortened by 0 bases and J by 1 base, with 9 bases between the two germline ends. The germline gives CDR1 SGHRS, CDR2 YFSETQ. There are 15 residues in the CDR3. CDR3 residues: CASSLEQGGTDTQYF. The DNA of the CDR3 is TGCGCCAGCAGCTTGGAACAGGGTGGCACAGATACGCAGTATTTT.

In its sample, this clone was seen once. CDR3 in DNA: TGTGCCAGCAGCGCTAGGAGACTAGCGGGGGGGGTTGAGCAGTTCTTC. Translation: CASSARRLAGGVEQFF. This chain links TRBV7-2 with TRBJ2-1; 14 positions match TRBD2. This CDR3 is 16 amino acids long. Looked up from germline, CDR1 is SGHTA and CDR2 is FQGNSA. The V gene end was trimmed by 5 bases and the J gene end by 9 bases; junction bases not matched to a gene: 9.

The V call is TRBV18, the J call TRBJ1-6, with D possibly being TRBD1 (5 bases). Germline CDR1 and CDR2: KGHSH and LQKENI. Trimming took 6 bases from V and 7 from J, leaving 16 bases between them. CDR3 size: 15 residues. CDR3 sequence (DNA): TGTGCCAGCTCCCCCGCGATGGAGGGGAATTCACCCCTCCACTTT. This sequence encodes CASSPAMEGNSPLHF.